The 14 T cell receptor beta chains below all came from one sample that was sequenced in a study of T cell repertoires in cytomegalovirus infection. TCRdb called the reads again in MiXCR, with one record for every CDR3 protein. The repertoire has hundreds of thousands of distinct CDR3 sequences, under 40% of them found once; the top ten carry more than 2.5%. Sequenced material: PBMCs. The receptors were gathered from a human donor in good health (CMV status not recorded). Some clones in this sample may be carry-over from other donors' samples.

This clonotype showed up just a few times. V gene TRBV7-9 combines with J gene TRBJ1-2; TRBD1 is a possible D gene (6 bases). Germline V gives CDR1 SEHNR, CDR2 FQNEAQ (reference sequence). The CDR3 loop spans 16 amino acids. V was clipped by 5 bases and J by 4 bases, with 20 bases between them. CDR3: CASSRDSGVIGYGYTF. In nucleotides, the CDR3 is TGTGCCAGCAGCCGGGACTCAGGGGTCATTGGCTATGGCTACACCTTC.

The chain joins TRBV11-2 to TRBJ1-2, with D tentatively TRBD1 (5 bases). CDR1 SGHAT and CDR2 FQNNGV come from the germline V gene. The CDR3 totals 15 residues. The V end lost 4 bases, the J end lost 4 bases, and 16 bases lay between the germline ends. The CDR3 here is CASSSPARGIYGYTF. DNA for the CDR3: TGTGCCAGCAGCTCCCCGGCCCGGGGGATCTATGGCTACACCTTC.

This clonotype was counted many times. This chain uses TRBV7-3 with TRBJ2-1; a weak D match, TRBD2 (5 bases). This CDR3 is built from 13 residues. The V gene's germline CDR1 is SGHTA and CDR2 FQGTGA. Trimming cost V 5 bases and J 6 bases, with 11 bases left between them. This CDR3 reads CASSPRTGNEQFF. The CDR3 DNA sequence: TGTGCCAGCAGCCCCAGGACTGGCAATGAGCAGTTCTTC. Filled out from reference TRBV7-3 and TRBJ2-1, the complete variable domain reads GAGVSQTPSNKVTEKGKYVELRCDPISGHTALYWYRQSLGQGPEFLIYFQGTGAADDSGLPNDRFFAVRPEGSVSTLKIQRTERGDSAVYLCASSPRTGNEQFFGPGTRLTVL.

This clonotype occurred a few times. The genes are TRBV6-1 and TRBJ2-1; D is ambiguous. CDR1 is MNHNS and CDR2 is SASEGT in the germline V gene. V was clipped by 4 bases and J by 7 bases, with 8 bases between them. The CDR3 consists of 12 residues. The CDR3 nucleotides are TGTGCCAGCAGTGCTGCTGGGAATGAGCAGTTCTTC. This sequence encodes CASSAAGNEQFF.

The genes are TRBV6-6 and TRBJ2-3; 14 bases match TRBD2. Germline V lookup: CDR1 MNHNY, CDR2 SVGAGI (reference sequence). The J segment lost 3 bases and the V segment lost 7 bases, leaving 3 bases of the junction unmatched. This CDR3 is built from 15 residues. The chain's CDR3 is CASTGLAGGTDTQYF. CDR3 nucleotides: TGTGCCAGCACCGGACTAGCGGGGGGAACAGATACGCAGTATTTT.

This chain links TRBV6-6 with TRBJ1-1; unclear D gene. Germline CDR1 is MNHNY and CDR2 is SVGAGI (reference sequence). Trimming took 6 bases from V and 0 from J, leaving 14 bases between them. This CDR3 is 15 amino acids long. CDR3 bases: TGTGCCAGCAGCCCGAGCCTCGGTTTGAACACTGAAGCTTTCTTT. Protein sequence: CASSPSLGLNTEAFF.

This clonotype has a handful of counts. The V call is TRBV7-2, the J call TRBJ2-2, with 7 nucleotides matching TRBD1. The CDR3 is made up of 15 amino acids. The junction had 9 bases not matched to a gene; V was cut back by 7 bases and J by 4 bases. Germline V gives CDR1 SGHTA, CDR2 FQGNSA. The CDR3 DNA reads TGTGCCAGCACCCCCTGGGGACAGCCCACCGGGGAGCTGTTTTTT. Protein: CASTPWGQPTGELFF.

The CDR3 loop is CASSPGGSSYGYTF. In DNA form, the CDR3 reads TGTGCCAGCAGCCCAGGAGGCTCTTCTTATGGCTACACCTTC. The chain couples TRBV11-2 to TRBJ1-2; no clear D gene. V shed 5 bases and J shed 5 bases, with 15 bases lying between them. The CDR3 spans 14 residues. Germline-derived CDR1 and CDR2 are SGHAT and FQNNGV.

This clonotype was detected a few times. The gene calls are TRBV28 and TRBJ1-3; possible D gene TRBD1, 5 bases. V gave up 5 bases and J gave up 7 bases, with 15 bases separating them. In germline, CDR1 is MDHEN, CDR2 SYDVKM. The CDR3 spans 14 residues. CDR3 amino acids: CASSPLGQGNTIYF. The CDR3 DNA reads TGTGCCAGCAGTCCACTCGGGCAGGGTAACACCATATATTTT.

This sequence joins TRBV28 and TRBJ1-1; D is uncertain. The CDR3 contains 14 residues. V lost 5 bases and J lost 3, with 13 bases in between. Germline-derived CDR1 and CDR2 are MDHEN and SYDVKM. The CDR3 loop reads CASSVLRGDTEAFF. The CDR3 nucleotides read TGTGCCAGCAGTGTCCTCCGTGGGGACACTGAAGCTTTCTTT. Looking up the rest from reference TRBV28 and TRBJ1-1 gives the full variable domain: DVKVTQSSRYLVKRTGEKVFLECVQDMDHENMFWYRQDPGLGLRLIYFSYDVKMKEKGDIPEGYSVSREKKERFSLILESASTNQTSMYLCASSVLRGDTEAFFGQGTRLTVV.

J is TRBJ1-2 and V is TRBV14; no firm D call. Germline V gives CDR1 SGHDN, CDR2 FVKESK. Trimming removed 5 bases at V and 7 bases at J, with 20 bases between. This CDR3 is 15 amino acids long. CDR3 in DNA: TGTGCCAGCAGCTCTCTAGAATCACTAATGACTGGCTACACCTTC. Its translation: CASSSLESLMTGYTF.

The J gene is TRBJ1-4, the V gene TRBV14; maybe TRBD1 (5 bases). Looked up from germline, CDR1 is SGHDN and CDR2 is FVKESK. The V end was cut by 2 bases, the J end by 4 bases, with 8 bases between. The CDR3 has 14 residues. This CDR3 reads CASSQNRINEKLFF. The CDR3 nucleotides are TGTGCCAGCAGCCAAAACAGGATTAATGAAAAACTGTTTTTT.

In DNA, the CDR3 is TGTGCCACTAGTGAATGGGTGATTGGGGGTAACACTGAAGCTTTCTTT. This encodes CATSEWVIGGNTEAFF. The chain carries TRBV6-1 and TRBJ1-1; TRBD1 might be the D (5 bases). The ends were cut back, 10 bases at V and 2 bases at J, with 23 bases in the middle. Germline loops: CDR1 MNHNS, CDR2 SASEGT. This CDR3 contains 16 residues.

This clonotype has a count of ten or more. The chain uses TRBV7-8 and TRBJ2-7; the D gene could be TRBD1 or TRBD2 (6 bases each). V was clipped by 5 bases and J by 3 bases, with 20 bases between them. CDR3 length: 16 residues. The germline V gene has CDR1 SGHVS and CDR2 FQNEAQ. DNA for the CDR3: TGTGCCAGCAGCCCCCCCGGGGGCAGGGCTAACTACGAGCAGTACTTC. Protein sequence: CASSPPGGRANYEQYF.